Each of the 22 T cell receptor beta chains below was sequenced from the same sample in a study of blood T cell repertoires in COVID-19. Sequencing used immunoSEQ multiplex PCR; TCRdb keeps in-frame clones, though not all of them. This sample has some 100,000 clones, with roughly 86% found just once. Material: peripheral blood. All receptors come from a man in his fifties with acute or convalescent COVID-19.

This clone was counted a single time. The chain recombines TRBV29-1 with TRBJ1-1, with 7 bases matching TRBD1. This CDR3 comprises 14 residues. Germline V gives CDR1 SQVTM, CDR2 ANQGSEA. Trimming took 6 bases from V and 1 from J; bases not matched to a gene: 8. This CDR3 is CSVRMDRRNTEAFF. The CDR3 coding sequence is TGCAGCGTAAGAATGGACAGGAGGAACACTGAAGCTTTCTTT.

This clone turned up a few times. V is TRBV19 and J is TRBJ1-5, with TRBD1 as a possible D gene (5 bases). Germline V CDR1 and CDR2: LNHDA, SQIVND (reference sequence). The CDR3 runs 12 residues. V gave up 5 bases and J gave up 9 bases, with 11 bases separating them. CDR3 DNA sequence: TGTGCCAGTAGTGTTTCAACAGGGCCCCAGCATTTT. Translated, it gives CASSVSTGPQHF.

The chain links TRBV19 to TRBJ2-7; 7 positions match TRBD1. CDR1 is LNHDA and CDR2 is SQIVND in the germline V gene (reference sequence). V lost 0 bases, J lost 1 base, and 3 bases stayed unmatched. CDR3 length: 15 amino acids. DNA of the CDR3: TGTGCCAGTAGTATAGAAGGGACAGCGTCCTACGAGCAGTACTTC. Translated, it gives CASSIEGTASYEQYF.

This clone was seen more than once but under ten times. The chain employs TRBV18 and TRBJ1-2; no clear D gene. The germline gives CDR1 KGHSH, CDR2 LQKENI. There are 14 residues in the CDR3. Trimming cost V 3 bases and J 6 bases, with 14 bases left between them. The CDR3 DNA reads as TGTGCCAGCTCACCTCGGGTCCGAGGCGATGGCTACACCTTC. Translated: CASSPRVRGDGYTF. Using reference TRBV18 and TRBJ1-2 for the parts outside the CDR3, the full variable domain is NAGVMQNPRHLVRRRGQEARLRCSPMKGHSHVYWYRQLPEEGLKFMVYLQKENIIDESGMPKERFSAEFPKEGPSILRIQQVVRGDSAAYFCASSPRVRGDGYTFGSGTRLTVV.

The genes are TRBV5-5 and TRBJ1-3; 7 bases align to TRBD1. Germline V gene sequence: CDR1 SGHKS, CDR2 YYEKEE (reference sequence). This CDR3 has 17 residues. V shed 1 base and J 0 bases; nucleotides not matched to a gene: 7. This CDR3 reads CASSLNDRAGSGNTIYF. DNA of the CDR3: TGTGCCAGCAGCTTGAACGACAGGGCAGGCTCTGGAAACACCATATATTTT. The whole variable domain, filled in from reference TRBV5-5 and TRBJ1-3, reads DAGVTQSPTHLIKTRGQQVTLRCSPISGHKSVSWYQQVLGQGPQFIFQYYEKEERGRGNFPDRFSARQFPNYSSELNVNALLLGDSALYLCASSLNDRAGSGNTIYFGEGSWLTVV.

The rearrangement joins TRBV6-1 to TRBJ1-6, with 12 bases identical to TRBD1. CDR1 and CDR2 from the germline V gene are MNHNS and SASEGT. V was pared by 1 base and J by 12 bases, with 4 bases of the junction left unmatched. This CDR3 region has 15 residues. Here the CDR3 reads CASSEVGQGARPLHF. The CDR3 DNA reads TGTGCCAGCAGTGAAGTGGGACAGGGGGCGAGACCCCTCCACTTT.

The chain is built from TRBV7-9 and TRBJ1-3, with TRBD1 identical over 9 bases. Germline CDR1 reads SEHNR; CDR2 reads FQNEAQ (reference sequence). The CDR3 extends over 17 amino acids. The V segment lost 5 bases and the J segment 4 bases; nucleotides outside the gene matches: 12. CDR3 in DNA: TGTGCCAGCAGCCCGGGACAGGGAAGAGAAAGGGGAAACACCATATATTTT. Its protein product is CASSPGQGRERGNTIYF.

CDR3 in amino acids: CSARKGRDRGTDTQYF. The CDR3 nucleotides read TGCAGCGCAAGGAAAGGGCGGGACAGGGGCACAGATACGCAGTATTTT. The V gene is TRBV29-1, the J gene TRBJ2-3; 9 nucleotides align to TRBD1. The CDR3 runs to 16 residues. Germline loops: CDR1 SQVTM, CDR2 ANQGSEA. V lost 7 bases, J lost 1 base, and 12 bases stayed unmatched.

The rearrangement uses TRBV11-3 and TRBJ1-2, with 11 bases that match TRBD1. V shed 5 bases and J 5 bases; nucleotides not matched to a gene: 7. The germline V gene encodes CDR1 SGHNT and CDR2 YENEEA. The CDR3 loop spans 15 amino acids. Here the CDR3 DNA reads TGTGCCAGCAGCCACGGGACAGGGGGAGGATATGGCTACACCTTC. Encoded protein: CASSHGTGGGYGYTF. The full variable domain, with the rest looked up from reference TRBV11-3 and TRBJ1-2, is EAGVVQSPRYKIIEKKQPVAFWCNPISGHNTLYWYLQNLGQGPELLIRYENEEAVDDSQLPKDRFSAERLKGVDSTLKIQPAELGDSAVYLCASSHGTGGGYGYTFGSGTRLTVV.

This rearrangement joins TRBV29-1 to TRBJ2-3; 7 bases match TRBD2. The CDR3 totals 17 residues. Germline assignment: CDR1 SQVTM and CDR2 ANQGSEA. The junction had 17 bases not matched to a gene; V was cut back by 4 bases and J by 4 bases. CDR3 DNA: TGCAGCGTTGCCCATCTCGCGGGAGCGCTCGCCGCAGATACGCAGTATTTT. It is translated as CSVAHLAGALAADTQYF.

In DNA form, the CDR3 reads TGTGCCTGGAGTTCCTCCCCTTTAGCGGGAATTTACAATGAGCAGTTCTTC. Its protein is CAWSSSPLAGIYNEQFF. The V call is TRBV30, the J call TRBJ2-1, with 8 bases matching TRBD2. The germline V gene encodes CDR1 GTSNPN and CDR2 SVGIG (reference sequence). There are 17 residues in the CDR3. V lost 2 bases and J lost 4; bases outside the gene matches: 13.

V usage is TRBV7-8 and J usage is TRBJ2-7, with a weak D call TRBD1 (6 bases). The CDR3 has 14 amino acids. Germline V gives CDR1 SGHVS, CDR2 FQNEAQ. V lost 8 bases and J 0 bases, leaving 14 bases between the germline ends. The CDR3 region has the DNA TGTGCCAGCCAACCCACAGGGAGCTCCTACGAGCAGTACTTC. It yields the protein CASQPTGSSYEQYF.

The chain joins TRBV10-2 to TRBJ2-3, with 12 bases that match TRBD2. CDR3 length equals 16 residues. Trimming removed 7 bases from V and 4 bases from J; junction bases left unmatched: 9. Germline V gene sequence: CDR1 WSHSY, CDR2 SAAADI. The CDR3 coding sequence is TGCGCCAGCATCGAGGAGACTAGCGGGAGCTCAGATACGCAGTATTTT. This gives the protein CASIEETSGSSDTQYF.

Of note for this clone: This same CDR3 is encoded by further DNA sequences in the sample. As DNA, the CDR3 is TGTGCCAGCTCACCCGGGACAGACTACTACAATGAGCAGTTCTTC. Residues: CASSPGTDYYNEQFF. The chain couples TRBV18 to TRBJ2-1; 7 nucleotides align to TRBD1. The length of the CDR3 is 15 residues. From germline, CDR1 is KGHSH and CDR2 LQKENI. V trimming: 3 bases; J trimming: 3 bases; junction bases outside the gene matches: 5.

This chain joins TRBV10-2 and TRBJ2-1; TRBD2 might be the D (6 bases). V was cut by 3 bases and J by 4 bases, with 13 bases left in between. The germline V gene encodes CDR1 WSHSY and CDR2 SAAADI. The CDR3 has 15 residues. This CDR3 is CASSERTKSYNEQFF. The CDR3 region has the DNA TGCGCCAGCAGTGAAAGGACTAAAAGTTACAATGAGCAGTTCTTC.

The genes are TRBV12-5 and TRBJ2-5; 7 bases fit TRBD2. Germline trimming cut 6 bases from V and 5 bases from J; bases unmatched to any gene: 6. Germline lookup yields CDR1 LGHNT and CDR2 FRNRAP. The CDR3 totals 13 residues. The CDR3 is CASGRGSLETQYF. The CDR3 DNA is TGTGCTAGTGGCCGCGGGAGTTTGGAGACCCAGTACTTC.

The chain combines TRBV4-1 with TRBJ1-5, with 9 bases that match TRBD1. This CDR3 contains 16 residues. CDR1 MGHRA and CDR2 YSYEKL come from the germline V gene. Germline trimming cut 2 bases from V and 3 bases from J; bases unmatched to any gene: 5. In DNA, the CDR3 is TGCGCCAGCAGCCAACCGGACAGGGGTAACAATCAGCCCCAGCATTTT. Its translation is CASSQPDRGNNQPQHF.

This chain connects TRBV18 to TRBJ2-3; D unresolved. The V and J ends lost 6 bases and 6 bases respectively, with 13 bases between them. Germline CDR1 and CDR2: KGHSH and LQKENI. The CDR3 totals 13 residues. CDR3 in amino acids: CASSLDQSDTQYF. DNA of the CDR3: TGTGCCAGCTCCCTAGATCAAAGCGATACGCAGTATTTT.

The chain recombines TRBV14 with TRBJ2-1; 14 bases agree with TRBD2. Looked up from germline, CDR1 is SGHDN and CDR2 is FVKESK. CDR3 size: 19 residues. V gave up 4 bases and J gave up 0 bases; unmatched junction bases: 8. The CDR3 here is CASSPRPGTSGSSYNEQFF. The CDR3 nucleotides are TGTGCCAGCAGCCCTCGTCCCGGGACTAGCGGGAGCTCCTACAATGAGCAGTTCTTC.

CDR3 protein: CASSEGPSNQPQHF. The CDR3, as DNA: TGTGCCAGCAGTGAGGGGCCTTCCAATCAGCCCCAGCATTTT. The chain recombines TRBV6-4 with TRBJ1-5, with D possibly TRBD1 on 5 matching bases. The V gene's germline CDR1 is MRHNA and CDR2 SNTAGT. The CDR3 contains 14 residues. V gave up 3 bases and J gave up 3 bases, with 9 bases separating them.

The rearrangement links TRBV5-6 to TRBJ1-3, with D possibly matching TRBD1 (6 bases). The CDR3 length is 16 residues. Germline CDR1 SGHDT, CDR2 YYEEEE. Trimming stripped 3 bases from V and 4 bases from J, with 17 bases between. The CDR3 is CASSSDYTDRGNTIYF. CDR3 nucleotide sequence: TGTGCCAGCAGCTCGGATTATACGGACAGAGGAAACACCATATATTTT.

The genes are TRBV7-9 and TRBJ2-7; D perhaps matches TRBD2 (6 bases). CDR1 and CDR2 (germline): SEHNR, FQNEAQ (reference sequence). Trimming cost V 0 bases and J 4 bases, with 13 bases left between them. This CDR3 has 15 amino acids. The CDR3 spells CASSLAGGLLYEQYF. The CDR3 DNA follows: TGTGCCAGCAGCTTAGCGGGGGGACTGCTTTACGAGCAGTACTTC.